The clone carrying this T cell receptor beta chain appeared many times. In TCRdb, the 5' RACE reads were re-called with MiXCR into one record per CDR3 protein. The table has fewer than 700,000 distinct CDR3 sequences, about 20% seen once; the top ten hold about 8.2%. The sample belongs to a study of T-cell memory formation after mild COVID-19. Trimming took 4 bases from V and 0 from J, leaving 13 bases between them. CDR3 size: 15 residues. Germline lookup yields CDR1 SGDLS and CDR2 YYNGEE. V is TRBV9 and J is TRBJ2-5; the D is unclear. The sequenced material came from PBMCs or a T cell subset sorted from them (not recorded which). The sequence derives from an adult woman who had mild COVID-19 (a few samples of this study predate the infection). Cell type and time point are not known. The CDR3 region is CASSQHSTYQETQYF. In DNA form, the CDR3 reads TGTGCCAGCAGCCAGCATTCAACCTACCAAGAGACCCAGTACTTC.